This passage covers 8 T cell receptor beta chains from one sample sequenced in a study of identifying expanded T cells in peripheral blood. The method was immunoSEQ multiplex PCR; TCRdb's version includes in-frame clones alone and lacks a portion of them. The sample lists around 81,000 clones, more than 75% occurring once. Sequenced sample: blood. Receptors originate from a person between 18 and 69 years old in good health.

V gene TRBV7-2 combines with J gene TRBJ2-2; 10 bases are shared with TRBD1. V lost 4 bases to trimming and J lost 3 bases; unmatched junction nucleotides: 5. Germline V gives CDR1 SGHTA, CDR2 FQGNSA. The CDR3 runs to 16 residues. CDR3 region: CASSSRTGGYTGELFF. The DNA of the CDR3 is TGTGCCAGCAGCTCGCGGACAGGGGGGTACACCGGGGAGCTGTTTTTT.

The CDR3 sequence is CASSSENSPEQYF. CDR3 sequence (DNA): TGCGCCAGCAGCTCGGAGAATTCTCCGGAGCAGTACTTC. The genes are TRBV5-1 and TRBJ2-7, with no clear D. Trimming took off 3 bases at V and 7 bases at J, with 14 bases between the two ends. In germline, CDR1 is SGHRS, CDR2 YFSETQ. This CDR3 spans 13 amino acids.

The chain uses TRBV6-5 and TRBJ1-3; D might be TRBD1 (6 bases). There are 15 residues in the CDR3. Trimming removed 2 bases at V and 0 bases at J, with 8 bases between. Germline V gene sequence: CDR1 MNHEY, CDR2 SVGAGI. The CDR3 loop reads CASSYDRYSGNTIYF. CDR3 sequence (DNA): TGTGCCAGCAGTTACGACAGGTACTCTGGAAACACCATATATTTT.

The chain recombines TRBV27 with TRBJ1-2; 7 positions agree with TRBD1. This CDR3 is built from 15 residues. The V gene end was trimmed by 2 bases and the J gene end by 10 bases; junction bases not matched to a gene: 13. CDR1 and CDR2 from the germline V gene are MNHEY and SMNVEV (reference sequence). The CDR3 region is CASSLNPGKGANYTF. The CDR3 DNA is TGTGCCAGCAGTTTAAACCCCGGCAAGGGGGCGAACTACACCTTC.

J is TRBJ2-5 and V is TRBV7-8, with D perhaps TRBD1 or TRBD2 (5 bases each). The germline V gene encodes CDR1 SGHVS and CDR2 FQNEAQ. The length of the CDR3 is 14 residues. V shed 3 bases and J shed 5 bases, with 13 bases lying between them. CDR3 sequence (DNA): TGTGCCAGCAGCTTTGGGACCGGGGTTGAGACCCAGTACTTC. Its protein product is CASSFGTGVETQYF.

The rearrangement uses TRBV4-1 and TRBJ1-5, with D tentatively TRBD1 (5 bases). Trimming left V 4 bases short and J 4 bases short, with 17 bases between. This CDR3 region has 16 residues. The germline gives CDR1 MGHRA, CDR2 YSYEKL. The CDR3 region is CASSPRQFLLNQPQHF. The CDR3 nucleotides read TGCGCCAGCAGCCCCCGACAGTTCCTCCTTAATCAGCCCCAGCATTTT.

In regard to this clone: Sequence at one end of the junction differs from germline and may be a read error. CDR3 nucleotides: TGTGCCAGCAGCCTCGGACAGGAGGTATGCTTC. Protein product: CASSLGQEVCF. The chain is built from TRBV7-6 and TRBJ2-7, with 7 nucleotides matching TRBD1. This CDR3 has 11 amino acids. Germline V lookup: CDR1 SGHVS, CDR2 FNYEAQ.

This sequence joins TRBV5-4 and TRBJ1-1; D possibly corresponds to TRBD1 (6 bases). CDR3 size: 13 residues. Germline values: CDR1 SGHNT, CDR2 YYREEE (reference sequence). The ends were cut back, 6 bases at V and 1 base at J, with 10 bases in the middle. CDR3 nucleotides: TGTGCCAGCACCTGGGACAAGAACACTGAAGCTTTCTTT. It yields the protein CASTWDKNTEAFF.